This T cell receptor beta chain comes out of a study of PD-1 blockade in classical Hodgkin lymphoma. Noted time point: cycle 4 day 1 (C4D1), after less than seven weeks of nivolumab. Every single patient, without exception, relapsed after autologous stem cell transplantation, and brentuximab vedotin exposure varied. Germline lookup yields CDR1 SQVTM and CDR2 ANQGSEA. Trimming stripped 4 bases from V and 9 bases from J, with 13 bases between. This CDR3 has 12 residues. Study outcomes and limitations: The baseline diversity of complete responders showed similarity to that of newly diagnosed patients.

Method: immunoSEQ multiplex PCR; TCRdb's copy keeps in-frame clones and lacks some. The sample holds about 31,000 clones, around 80% seen once. On this clone itself: Its antigen is unknown.

V is TRBV29-1 and J is TRBJ1-3; a weak D match, TRBD1 (6 bases). The TCR originated in a human donor with classical Hodgkin lymphoma. Sequencing used peripheral blood mononuclear cells (PBMCs), obtained before the fourth cycle of nivolumab. The CDR3 loop reads CSVGTDFTTIYF. Written as DNA, the CDR3 is TGCAGCGTTGGGACAGATTTCACCACCATATATTTT.